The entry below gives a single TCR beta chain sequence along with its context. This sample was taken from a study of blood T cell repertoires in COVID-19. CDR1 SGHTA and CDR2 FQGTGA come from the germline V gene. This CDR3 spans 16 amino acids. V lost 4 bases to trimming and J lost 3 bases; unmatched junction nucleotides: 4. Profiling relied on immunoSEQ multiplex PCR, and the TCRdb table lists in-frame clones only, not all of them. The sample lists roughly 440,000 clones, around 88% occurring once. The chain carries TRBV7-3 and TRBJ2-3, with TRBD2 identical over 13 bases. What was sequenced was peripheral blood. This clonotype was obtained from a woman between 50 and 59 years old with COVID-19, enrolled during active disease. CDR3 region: CASSSGLAGFTDTQYF. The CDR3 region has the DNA TGTGCCAGCAGCTCGGGACTAGCGGGGTTTACAGATACGCAGTATTTT.